The next 25 T cell receptor beta chains were all read from a single sample in a study of regulatory T cells in long-lasting Graves disease (dated by TCRdb to about 2021). Receptors were amplified or captured by multiplex PCR. The reads were generated on an Illumina HiSeq 4000. TCR beta libraries were built with iRepertoire HTBI primers and Arm-PCR amplification of CDR3 regions. The raw public data were reprocessed by TCRdb itself: fastp quality trimming at Q25, MiXCR clonotype calling, in-frame beta chains only. Rows are unified per CDR3 protein, each entry keeping the most common DNA and genes. This sample holds hundreds of thousands of distinct CDR3 sequences; 15% to 20% were observed only once. The ten largest clonotypes hold about 12% of the sample. The sample's time point label is to be understood as: newly diagnosed GD, antithyroid drugs for less than 3 months. For both TCR sequencing and RNA sequencing, RNA was extracted from PBMCs in TRIzol.

The sample also formed part of further work on T cells in Graves' hyperthyroidism and ophthalmopathy.

This specimen consisted of peripheral blood mononuclear cells (PBMCs), obtained at new diagnosis, from a patient treated with antithyroid drugs. These receptors came from a man between 18 and 35 years old with Graves disease. Donor details come from another sample of the same person, matched by shared clones.

This clonotype was counted at least ten times. The chain uses TRBV20-1 and TRBJ2-7; D remains ambiguous. Trimming left V 4 bases short and J 0 bases short, with 10 bases between. The CDR3 is 13 residues long. CDR1 DFQATT and CDR2 SNEGSKA come from the germline V gene (reference sequence). CDR3 loop: CSATGPSSYEQYF. The CDR3 DNA sequence: TGCAGTGCTACCGGTCCTAGCTCCTACGAGCAGTACTTC.

This clonotype was counted ten times or more. The chain has TRBV27 and TRBJ2-7; TRBD1 or TRBD2 may be the D gene (5 bases each). Trimming pared 8 bases from V and 1 base from J, leaving 15 bases between. The length of the CDR3 is 14 residues. Germline values: CDR1 MNHEY, CDR2 SMNVEV (reference sequence). The CDR3 DNA reads TGTGCCAGCTGTCGTTCGGGACGGTCCTACGAGCAGTACTTC. Amino acid sequence: CASCRSGRSYEQYF.

Only a few counts were recorded for this clonotype. The chain's CDR3 is CASSLSRLVGNEQFF. The CDR3 DNA reads as TGTGCCAGCAGTTTATCCAGGCTAGTGGGGAATGAGCAGTTCTTC. V is TRBV27 and J is TRBJ2-1; D ambiguous. The V and J ends lost 0 bases and 7 bases respectively, with 13 bases between them. The germline gives CDR1 MNHEY, CDR2 SMNVEV (reference sequence). The CDR3 contains 15 residues.

As concerns this clonotype: A much larger clone is a single base away; this may be a read error. The chain combines TRBV9 with TRBJ1-4; 7 nucleotides agree with TRBD1. The trim removed 3 bases at V and 6 bases at J, leaving 11 bases unmatched. Germline CDR1 reads SGDLS; CDR2 reads YYNGEE. The CDR3 extends over 16 amino acids. In nucleotides, the CDR3 is TGTGCCAGCAGCGCCTCCTGGGGACAGTGGTATGAAAAACTGTTTTTT. Translated, it gives CASSASWGQWYEKLFF.

The chain joins TRBV29-1 to TRBJ1-2; unclear D gene. The germline V gene has CDR1 SQVTM and CDR2 ANQGSEA. The length of the CDR3 is 12 residues. Trimming cost V 6 bases and J 9 bases, with 17 bases left between them. The CDR3 loop reads CSVEVGFRSYTF. In DNA form, the CDR3 reads TGCAGCGTAGAGGTGGGATTTAGGAGCTACACCTTC.

The chain recombines TRBV4-1 with TRBJ2-2, with 10 bases aligning to TRBD2. J was trimmed by 6 bases and V by 1 base; bases with no gene match: 5. This CDR3 has 16 amino acids. Germline V gives CDR1 MGHRA, CDR2 YSYEKL. The CDR3 here is CASSQVISGRSGELFF. CDR3 in DNA: TGCGCCAGCAGCCAAGTCATTAGCGGGAGGTCCGGGGAGCTGTTTTTT.

Only a few counts were recorded for this clonotype. The chain links TRBV18 to TRBJ1-5; 9 nucleotides match TRBD1. The CDR3 is 16 amino acids. CDR1 and CDR2 from the germline V gene are KGHSH and LQKENI. Trimming at V came to 3 bases and at J to 6 bases, leaving 9 bases not matched to a gene. The CDR3 here is CASSPLTGGSGQPQHF. The CDR3 DNA sequence: TGTGCCAGCTCACCTCTTACAGGGGGCTCCGGTCAGCCCCAGCATTTT.

This clonotype was seen only a few times. This chain uses TRBV5-1 with TRBJ2-7, with TRBD2 as a possible D gene (5 bases). The CDR3 covers 16 residues. From germline, CDR1 is SGHRS and CDR2 YFSETQ. V lost 1 base and J lost 0, with 14 bases in between. The CDR3 DNA sequence: TGCGCCAGCAGCTTGACCCCGGTGGGGAGCTCCTACGAGCAGTACTTC. Protein: CASSLTPVGSSYEQYF.

Many counts were recorded for this clonotype. The V gene is TRBV5-1, the J gene TRBJ2-5; the D gene is possibly TRBD2 (5 bases). Germline V lookup: CDR1 SGHRS, CDR2 YFSETQ. With 0 bases removed from V and 2 bases from J, the gap between germline ends came to 14 bases. This CDR3 has 16 residues. The CDR3 is CASSLGPSGKQETQYF. Here the CDR3 DNA reads TGCGCCAGCAGCTTGGGGCCCTCGGGAAAACAAGAGACCCAGTACTTC. The full variable domain, its missing parts supplied by reference TRBV5-1 and TRBJ2-5, is KAGVTQTPRYLIKTRGQQVTLSCSPISGHRSVSWYQQTPGQGLQFLFEYFSETQRNKGNFPGRFSGRQFSNSRSEMNVSTLELGDSALYLCASSLGPSGKQETQYFGPGTRLLVL.

This clonotype was seen ten or more times. This sequence joins TRBV11-2 and TRBJ2-7; no firm D call. CDR1 is SGHAT and CDR2 is FQNNGV in the germline V gene. The CDR3 is made up of 13 amino acids. V was cut by 2 bases and J by 1 base, with 6 bases left in between. The CDR3 bases are TGTGCCAGCAGCTTACCCCCGTCCTACGAGCAGTACTTC. Translation gives CASSLPPSYEQYF. The variable domain in full, completed from reference TRBV11-2 and TRBJ2-7, reads EAGVAQSPRYKIIEKRQSVAFWCNPISGHATLYWYQQILGQGPKLLIQFQNNGVVDDSQLPKDRFSAERLKGVDSTLKIQPAKLEDSAVYLCASSLPPSYEQYFGPGTRLTVT.

About this clonotype: The junction does not match germline at one end; this may be a read error. The rearrangement joins TRBV20-1 to TRBJ2-7; 11 nucleotides line up with TRBD2. CDR3 size: 17 residues. Germline V lookup: CDR1 DFQATT, CDR2 SNEGSKA (reference sequence). The CDR3: CSASVAASGRPSNEQYF. CDR3 bases: TGCAGTGCTAGCGTCGCGGCTAGCGGGAGGCCCTCCAACGAGCAGTACTTC.

This clonotype was seen a handful of times. The CDR3 coding sequence is TGTGCCACCAGCCAGGACAGGGAGAATTCACCCCTCCACTTT. Translating gives CATSQDRENSPLHF. This chain connects TRBV15 to TRBJ1-6; 8 bases align to TRBD1. CDR3 length: 14 amino acids. The trim removed 5 bases at V and 7 bases at J, leaving 4 bases unmatched. Germline V lookup: CDR1 LNHNV, CDR2 YYDKDF (reference sequence).

This clonotype was seen at least ten times. V gene TRBV12-3 or TRBV12-4 combines with J gene TRBJ2-7; a possible D gene is TRBD1 (6 bases). The CDR3 is made up of 15 amino acids. Trimming removed 6 bases at V and 9 bases at J, with 24 bases between. In nucleotides, the CDR3 is TGTGCCAGCAGCAATACAGGGTCCGATTTAGGGGGGCAGTACTTC. It specifies CASSNTGSDLGGQYF.

Worth noting for this clonotype: A read error may be the cause here, since a much bigger clone is one base away. The V and J genes are TRBV4-1 and TRBJ2-7; 14 bases match TRBD2. Germline-derived CDR1 and CDR2 are MGHRA and YSYEKL. CDR3 length: 15 residues. The CDR3 DNA reads TGCGCCGGCAGCCAGGGACTAGCGGGAGTATACGAGCAGTACTTC. It yields the protein CAGSQGLAGVYEQYF.

This clonotype was detected many times. The chain carries TRBV30 and TRBJ1-1; D is ambiguous. Trimming took 5 bases from V and 1 from J, leaving 11 bases between them. Germline V gene sequence: CDR1 GTSNPN, CDR2 SVGIG (reference sequence). The CDR3 has 13 amino acids. CDR3 sequence (DNA): TGTGCCTGGCGAACCACGGGGAACACTGAAGCTTTCTTT. Protein: CAWRTTGNTEAFF.

The chain is built from TRBV14 and TRBJ1-3, with 8 bases identical to TRBD1. There are 16 residues in the CDR3. Per the germline V gene, CDR1 is SGHDN and CDR2 is FVKESK. With 3 bases clipped from V and 1 base from J, the junction kept 5 bases outside the gene matches. CDR3 coding DNA: TGTGCCAGCAGCCAGAGGACAGGGTATTCTGGAAACACCATATATTTT. Protein: CASSQRTGYSGNTIYF.

This clonotype appeared many times. This rearrangement joins TRBV18 to TRBJ1-2, with 7 bases identical to TRBD1. J gave up 2 bases and V 3 bases, and 3 bases lay outside the gene matches. There are 14 residues in the CDR3. CDR1 is KGHSH and CDR2 is LQKENI in the germline V gene. In DNA, the CDR3 is TGTGCCAGCTCACCTATGGGACAGAACTATGGCTACACCTTC. It codes for CASSPMGQNYGYTF.

The genes are TRBV6-2 or TRBV6-3 and TRBJ2-1; the D gene could be TRBD1 or TRBD2 (5 bases each). This CDR3 spans 12 amino acids. V dropped 8 bases and J dropped 10 bases, with 15 bases sitting between them. Germline V gene data show CDR1 as MNHEY and CDR2 as SVGEGT. CDR3: CASGSVGVEQFF. The DNA for the CDR3 is TGTGCCAGCGGGTCCGTGGGGGTAGAGCAGTTCTTC.

This clonotype has a count of ten or more. This rearrangement joins TRBV27 to TRBJ1-1, with 8 bases lining up with TRBD1. Germline V gene lookup returns CDR1 MNHEY and CDR2 SMNVEV (reference sequence). The ends lost 3 bases at V and 3 bases at J; junction bases unmatched: 9. This CDR3 has 16 amino acids. CDR3 amino acids: CASSFLGTGRDTEAFF. The DNA for the CDR3 is TGTGCCAGCAGTTTTCTAGGGACAGGACGGGACACTGAAGCTTTCTTT.

This clonotype was seen more than once but under ten times. The V gene is TRBV5-1, the J gene TRBJ1-2; 7 bases align to TRBD1. Germline CDR1 and CDR2: SGHRS and YFSETQ. This CDR3 has 14 amino acids. Trimming removed 4 bases from V and 0 bases from J; junction bases left unmatched: 3. CDR3 DNA: TGCGCCAGCAGCGCGGGACAGCCTAACTATGGCTACACCTTC. Translated, it gives CASSAGQPNYGYTF.

For the CDR3, the DNA is TGCGCCGCTAGGGGGGAGATGACGGAGACCCAGTACTTC. Translation: CAARGEMTETQYF. J is TRBJ2-5 and V is TRBV20-1; the D gene could be TRBD1 or TRBD2 (6 bases each). This CDR3 contains 13 residues. Germline V gives CDR1 DFQATT, CDR2 SNEGSKA (reference sequence).

In its sample, this clonotype was seen a few times. V gene TRBV28 combines with J gene TRBJ1-3, with 7 bases fitting TRBD1. Germline CDR1 MDHEN, CDR2 SYDVKM. The CDR3 sequence is 17 residues long. The V and J ends lost 1 base and 0 bases, in that order; junction bases with no gene match: 6. CDR3 coding DNA: TGTGCCAGCAGTTTATTGGGAGGGGGCTACTCTGGAAACACCATATATTTT. Translation gives CASSLLGGGYSGNTIYF.

This clonotype was seen repeatedly, ten times or more. This chain joins TRBV11-2 and TRBJ2-7; D gene uncertain. The CDR3 is made up of 12 amino acids. V shed 3 bases and J shed 2 bases, with 5 bases lying between them. Germline lookup yields CDR1 SGHAT and CDR2 FQNNGV. The CDR3 DNA sequence: TGTGCCAGCAGCTTCACGACCTACGAGCAGTACTTC. This codes for CASSFTTYEQYF.

This clonotype was recorded a few times. V is TRBV2 and J is TRBJ2-5, with D tentatively TRBD1 or TRBD2 (6 bases each). Germline V gene lookup returns CDR1 SNHLY and CDR2 FYNNEI. Trimming took 6 bases from V and 5 from J, leaving 13 bases between them. The CDR3 loop spans 13 amino acids. CDR3 protein: CASRSQGRETQYF. The DNA for the CDR3 is TGTGCCAGCAGGTCCCAGGGGAGGGAGACCCAGTACTTC.

Many counts were recorded for this clonotype. This sequence joins TRBV7-9 and TRBJ1-1, with D maybe TRBD1 (5 bases). Germline V lookup: CDR1 SEHNR, CDR2 FQNEAQ (reference sequence). The CDR3 has 17 amino acids. V gave up 1 base and J gave up 2 bases, with 17 bases separating them. The CDR3 DNA reads TGTGCCAGCAGCTTAGAGGGTTGGACACCGTTAAACACTGAAGCTTTCTTT. Translation gives CASSLEGWTPLNTEAFF.